One sample yielded the 4 T cell receptor beta chains listed below, sequenced in a study of T cell responses to AZD1222 COVID-19 vaccine. Here immunoSEQ multiplex PCR was the method, and the copy in TCRdb shows in-frame clones only, minus some. The repertoire holds roughly 58,000 clones, with roughly nine tenths as singletons. The material was peripheral blood, obtained 28 days after the second AZD1222 dose. The receptors derive from an adult who received the AZD1222 COVID-19 vaccine.

V gene TRBV30 combines with J gene TRBJ1-2; D is uncertain. V lost 1 base to trimming and J lost 3 bases, with 6 bases between them. The CDR3 sequence is 12 residues long. Germline CDR1 reads GTSNPN; CDR2 reads SVGIG (reference sequence). CDR3 sequence: CAWSGGDYGYTF. Here the CDR3 DNA reads TGTGCCTGGAGTGGCGGAGACTATGGCTACACCTTC.

V and J are TRBV18 and TRBJ1-2; 7 nucleotides match TRBD1. Germline CDR1 and CDR2: KGHSH and LQKENI. The CDR3 totals 15 residues. Unmatched junction bases numbered 9, after V lost 1 base and J lost 7 bases. The CDR3 sequence: CASSPQVDRSSGYTF. The DNA for the CDR3 is TGTGCCAGCTCACCACAGGTGGACAGGTCCTCTGGCTACACCTTC.

The gene calls are TRBV19 and TRBJ1-2; unclear D gene. Germline CDR1 LNHDA, CDR2 SQIVND (reference sequence). This CDR3 has 12 amino acids. V lost 3 bases and J lost 3, with 5 bases in between. CDR3 sequence (DNA): TGTGCCAGTAGTATTACGGACTATGGCTACACCTTC. This sequence encodes CASSITDYGYTF.

The chain has TRBV10-3 and TRBJ1-2, with 10 bases identical to TRBD1. Germline loops: CDR1 ENHRY, CDR2 SYGVKD. This CDR3 region has 14 residues. J lost 2 bases, V lost 5 bases, and 2 bases had no gene match. CDR3 DNA: TGTGCCATCAGTAAGGACAGGGGGAACTATGGCTACACCTTC. It encodes CAISKDRGNYGYTF.